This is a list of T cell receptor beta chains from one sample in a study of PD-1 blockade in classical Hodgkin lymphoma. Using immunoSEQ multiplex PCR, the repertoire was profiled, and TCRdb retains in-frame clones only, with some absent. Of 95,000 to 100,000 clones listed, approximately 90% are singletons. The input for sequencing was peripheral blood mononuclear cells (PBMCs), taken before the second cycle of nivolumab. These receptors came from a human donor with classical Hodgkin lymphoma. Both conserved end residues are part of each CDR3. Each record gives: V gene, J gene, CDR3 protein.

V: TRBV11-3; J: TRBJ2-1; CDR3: CASSKRAGNEQFF
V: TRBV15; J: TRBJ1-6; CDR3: CATSREDSSPLHF
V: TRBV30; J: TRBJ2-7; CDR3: CAWSADRGSNYEQYF
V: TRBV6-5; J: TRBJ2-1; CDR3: CASSYRRGRVDNEQFF
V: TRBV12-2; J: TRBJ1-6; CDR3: CATPWGQKGSPLHF
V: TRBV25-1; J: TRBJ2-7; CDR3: CASSEGWGSYEQYF
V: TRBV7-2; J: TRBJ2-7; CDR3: CASSVSTGISYEQYF
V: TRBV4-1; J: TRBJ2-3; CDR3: CASSRGLAGMTDTQYF
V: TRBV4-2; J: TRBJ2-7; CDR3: CASSYGQEYEQYF
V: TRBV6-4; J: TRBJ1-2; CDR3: CASSAGGAYGYTF
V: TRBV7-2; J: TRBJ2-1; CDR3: CASSLISGDYNEQFF
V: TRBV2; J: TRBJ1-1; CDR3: CASYGTGRFMNTEAFF
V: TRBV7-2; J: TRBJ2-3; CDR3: CASSLSVSSTDTQYF
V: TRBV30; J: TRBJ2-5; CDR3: CAWRPVAETQYF
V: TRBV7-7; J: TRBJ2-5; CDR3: CASSLDIQDQETQYF
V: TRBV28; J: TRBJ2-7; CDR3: CASSSLPGLGHYEQYF
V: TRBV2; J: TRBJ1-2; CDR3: CASSVAYGGYGYTF
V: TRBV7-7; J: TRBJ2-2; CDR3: CASSLVGGGDTGELFF
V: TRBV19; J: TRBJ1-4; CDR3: CASSTSGWRNEKLFF
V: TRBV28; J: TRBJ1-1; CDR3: CASTLLQLNTEAFF
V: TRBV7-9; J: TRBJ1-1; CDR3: CASSLGQINTEAFF
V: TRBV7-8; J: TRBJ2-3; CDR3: CASSLEDLKMTDTQYF
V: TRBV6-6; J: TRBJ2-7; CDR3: CASNSGQEIYEQYF
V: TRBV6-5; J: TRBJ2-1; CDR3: CASSKHNEQFF
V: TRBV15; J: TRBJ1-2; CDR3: CATSRDISFPGGAFGYTF
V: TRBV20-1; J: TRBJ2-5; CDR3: CSAMSSETQYF
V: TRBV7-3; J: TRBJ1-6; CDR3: CASSFSRDPLSPLHF
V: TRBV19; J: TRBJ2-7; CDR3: CASAPSGHEQYF
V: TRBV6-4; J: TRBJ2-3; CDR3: CASRHSGGRNTDTQYF
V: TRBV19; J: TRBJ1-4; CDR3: CASIPGGDVRTEKLFF
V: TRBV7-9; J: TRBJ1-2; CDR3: CASSLDRLTGGYTF
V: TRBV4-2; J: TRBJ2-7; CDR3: CASSQEGSPYEQYF